Listed here is a single TCR beta chain. The data were taken from a study of T cell responses to AZD1222 COVID-19 vaccine. TCRdb keeps only in-frame clones here, not all; method: immunoSEQ multiplex PCR. The data hold around 120,000 clones, with more than 85% observed a single time. Germline CDR1 KGHSH, CDR2 LQKENI. V dropped 1 base and J dropped 0 bases, with 5 bases sitting between them. The CDR3 has 14 amino acids. The sequence was obtained from an adult in good health. The specimen was peripheral blood, collected on day 0 of AZD1222 vaccination. The gene calls are TRBV18 and TRBJ2-3; no clear D gene. CDR3 sequence: CASSPQFSTDTQYF. The CDR3 DNA reads TGTGCCAGCTCACCACAGTTTAGCACAGATACGCAGTATTTT.